This T cell receptor beta chain was recovered during a study of T cells in tuberculosis. This clone was counted a single time. CDR3 length: 16 amino acids. Germline CDR1 and CDR2: SGHKS and YYEKEE (reference sequence). Unmatched junction bases numbered 5, after V lost 2 bases and J lost 5 bases. Libraries were prepared by immunoSEQ multiplex PCR; TCRdb keeps only in-frame clonotypes and omits some of them. The repertoire consists of 30,000 or so clones, with around 95% occurring once and the leading ten covering under 2.5%. The specimen was PBMCs. This TCR was sampled from a donor between 10 and 35 years old with latent tuberculosis or without tuberculosis infection. V and J are TRBV5-5 and TRBJ2-2, with 11 nucleotides matching TRBD2. The CDR3 loop is CASSFSGRGGTGELFF. The CDR3 nucleotides are TGTGCCAGCAGCTTTAGCGGGAGGGGAGGAACCGGGGAGCTGTTTTTT.